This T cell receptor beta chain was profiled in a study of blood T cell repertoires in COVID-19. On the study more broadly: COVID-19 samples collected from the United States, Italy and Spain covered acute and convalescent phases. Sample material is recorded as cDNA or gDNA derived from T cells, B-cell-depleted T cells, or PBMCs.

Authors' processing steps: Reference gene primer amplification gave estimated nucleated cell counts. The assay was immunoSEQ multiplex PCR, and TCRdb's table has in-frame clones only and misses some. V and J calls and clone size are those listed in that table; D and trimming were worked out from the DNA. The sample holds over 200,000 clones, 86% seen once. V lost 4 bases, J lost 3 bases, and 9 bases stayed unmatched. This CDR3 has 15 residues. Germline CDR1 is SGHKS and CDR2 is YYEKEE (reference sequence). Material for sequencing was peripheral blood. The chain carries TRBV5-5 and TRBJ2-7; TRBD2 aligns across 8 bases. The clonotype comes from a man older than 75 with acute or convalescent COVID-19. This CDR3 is CASSRGGSLLYEQYF. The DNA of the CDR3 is TGTGCCAGCAGCCGGGGGGGCAGCCTACTCTACGAGCAGTACTTC.